This T cell receptor beta chain was recorded in a study of beta chain features in type 1 diabetes. The investigators reverse transcribed all of the isolated RNA, so they sequenced expressed TCRB transcripts. The data were produced by immunoSEQ multiplex PCR, yet TCRdb's version contains in-frame clones alone and is incomplete. The sample consists of 95,000 to 150,000 clones, roughly 15% of them appearing once. Sorted CD4+ subsets: naive, central memory, regulatory, stem cell-like memory (CD45RO/CCR7/CD25/CD127/CD95/CD27 panel). Each sorted population was over 98% pure. The study's findings and limits: Naive, central memory and regulatory TCRB repertoires appeared more similar among patients than healthy donors. A pattern of fewer insertions and more deletions at VDJ junctions was seen in type 1 diabetes patients. All four CD4+ subsets from Type 1 diabetes patients carried moderately but significantly shorter TCRB CDR3s.

Trimming left V 6 bases short and J 6 bases short, with 15 bases between. CDR3 length: 14 amino acids. Germline assignment: CDR1 LGHNT and CDR2 FRNRAP. This clone was seen a few times. Its antigen remains unknown. This chain links TRBV12-5 with TRBJ2-1; no firm D call. Source material: central memory CD4+ T cells from blood. The clonotype comes from a man younger than 45 with type 1 diabetes. CDR3 sequence: CASGPRSYPNEQFF. The CDR3 DNA reads TGTGCTAGTGGACCCAGGTCATATCCCAATGAGCAGTTCTTC. Filled out from reference TRBV12-5 and TRBJ2-1, the complete variable domain reads DARVTQTPRHKVTEMGQEVTMRCQPILGHNTVFWYRQTMMQGLELLAYFRNRAPLDDSGMPKDRFSAEMPDATLATLKIQPSEPRDSAVYFCASGPRSYPNEQFFGPGTRLTVL.